Each of the 23 T cell receptor beta chains below was sequenced from the same sample in a study of Ad26.COV2.S vaccination and SARS-CoV-2 variants. Method: immunoSEQ multiplex PCR; TCRdb's copy keeps in-frame clones and lacks some. Of more than 350,000 clones listed, 90% are singletons. The treatment was: roughly 20 received Ad26.COV2.S at low or high dose, single or two shots; roughly five received placebo; per-sample allocation not given. Day 63 following the first vaccine or placebo injection was when the samples were taken. The sequencing used peripheral blood, collected in a trial of Ad26.COV2.S vaccine versus placebo. These receptors were collected from a person aged 18 to 65 who received the Ad26.COV2.S COVID-19 vaccine or a placebo.

The V and J genes are TRBV28 and TRBJ1-1; no clear D gene. The CDR3 totals 13 residues. Germline-derived CDR1 and CDR2 are MDHEN and SYDVKM. V lost 5 bases and J lost 1, with 8 bases in between. The DNA for the CDR3 is TGTGCCAGCAGTCCTACCCCGAACACTGAAGCTTTCTTT. Its translation is CASSPTPNTEAFF.

This clone was observed a single time. V usage is TRBV30 and J usage is TRBJ1-1; 8 bases fit TRBD1. The CDR3 has 14 residues. Germline V gene data show CDR1 as GTSNPN and CDR2 as SVGIG (reference sequence). Unmatched junction bases numbered 5, after V lost 4 bases and J lost 1 base. CDR3 amino acids: CAWIPGQANTEAFF. The CDR3 coding sequence is TGTGCCTGGATACCGGGACAGGCGAACACTGAAGCTTTCTTT.

This chain uses TRBV7-9 with TRBJ2-7, with 10 bases lining up with TRBD2. V gave up 1 base and J gave up 4 bases; unmatched junction bases: 10. Germline V gives CDR1 SEHNR, CDR2 FQNEAQ (reference sequence). This CDR3 region has 17 residues. Written as DNA, the CDR3 is TGTGCCAGCAGCTTAGAGACTAGCGGGCCCCAGCTGTACGAGCAGTACTTC. Protein sequence: CASSLETSGPQLYEQYF.

This clone was detected once. The CDR3, as DNA: TGTGCCAGCAGCCCTAGATCTAGCTCCCTATACAATGAGCAGTTCTTC. It codes for CASSPRSSSLYNEQFF. This chain joins TRBV11-1 and TRBJ2-1; weak D call: TRBD2 (5 bases). Germline-derived CDR1 and CDR2 are SGHAT and FQDESV (reference sequence). V was cut by 5 bases and J by 4 bases, with 18 bases left in between. The CDR3 is 16 residues long.

The rearrangement joins TRBV27 to TRBJ2-2; a weak D match, TRBD2 (6 bases). Trimming took off 5 bases at V and 4 bases at J, with 17 bases between the two ends. The CDR3 runs 16 residues. Germline V gives CDR1 MNHEY, CDR2 SMNVEV (reference sequence). Here the CDR3 reads CASSPPERVGTGELFF. DNA for the CDR3: TGTGCCAGCAGTCCTCCTGAGCGGGTGGGCACCGGGGAGCTGTTTTTT.

The chain combines TRBV18 with TRBJ1-3, with 7 bases that match TRBD1. Germline CDR1 KGHSH, CDR2 LQKENI. V was pared by 4 bases and J by 0 bases, with 12 bases of the junction left unmatched. The CDR3 length is 18 residues. CDR3 sequence (DNA): TGTGCCAGCTCACGTTCCTGGACAGGAAAGAGCTCTGGAAACACCATATATTTT. Protein sequence: CASSRSWTGKSSGNTIYF.

A single count supports this clone. The chain carries TRBV5-4 and TRBJ2-7; 7 bases are a match to TRBD1. The CDR3 has 15 residues. The V gene's germline CDR1 is SGHNT and CDR2 YYREEE (reference sequence). Germline trimming cut 0 bases from V and 5 bases from J; bases unmatched to any gene: 8. The CDR3 DNA reads TGTGCCAGCAGCTTGGTCGGTACAGGGGTCCACGAGCAGTACTTC. Amino acid sequence: CASSLVGTGVHEQYF. Filled out from reference TRBV5-4 and TRBJ2-7, the complete variable domain reads ETGVTQSPTHLIKTRGQQVTLRCSSQSGHNTVSWYQQALGQGPQFIFQYYREEENGRGNFPPRFSGLQFPNYSSELNVNALELDDSALYLCASSLVGTGVHEQYFGPGTRLTVT.

The chain combines TRBV7-3 with TRBJ2-1; 7 positions match TRBD1. The CDR3 has 17 residues. Germline CDR1 reads SGHTA; CDR2 reads FQGTGA. Germline trimming cut 4 bases from V and 6 bases from J; bases unmatched to any gene: 15. CDR3 nucleotides: TGTGCCAGCAGCTCCCCAGCTAGGGGGCACTTACGCAATGAGCAGTTCTTC. Protein: CASSSPARGHLRNEQFF.

This clone was detected a few times. V usage is TRBV7-2 and J usage is TRBJ1-1; D not certain. The CDR3 extends over 13 amino acids. CDR1 SGHTA and CDR2 FQGNSA come from the germline V gene. The V gene lost 1 base and the J gene lost 7 bases, with 10 bases spanning the gap. This chain's CDR3 is CASSLVQRVEAFF. CDR3 nucleotide sequence: TGTGCCAGCAGCTTAGTACAGAGAGTTGAAGCTTTCTTT. Full variable domain (missing parts from reference TRBV7-2 and TRBJ1-1): GAGVSQSPSNKVTEKGKDVELRCDPISGHTALYWYRQSLGQGLEFLIYFQGNSAPDKSGLPSDRFSAERTGGSVSTLTIQRTQQEDSAVYLCASSLVQRVEAFFGQGTRLTVV.

The chain has TRBV6-5 and TRBJ1-4; 7 nucleotides match TRBD1. CDR3 length: 15 amino acids. The germline V gene has CDR1 MNHEY and CDR2 SVGAGI. The V gene end was trimmed by 10 bases and the J gene end by 1 base; junction bases not matched to a gene: 9. CDR3 DNA sequence: TGTGCCATCTCCAGGGGGGGGCAAACTAATGAAAAACTGTTTTTT. It is translated as CAISRGGQTNEKLFF.

In this sample, this clone turned up once. The chain joins TRBV16 to TRBJ2-1; 13 positions match TRBD2. Germline trimming cut 0 bases from V and 6 bases from J; bases unmatched to any gene: 5. Per germline, CDR1 KGHSY and CDR2 FQNENV. The length of the CDR3 is 17 residues. CDR3 protein: CASSQSRLAGGFNEQFF. In nucleotides, the CDR3 is TGTGCCAGCAGCCAATCGCGACTAGCGGGAGGCTTCAATGAGCAGTTCTTC.

The chain combines TRBV25-1 with TRBJ1-2; D not resolved. In germline, CDR1 is MGHDK, CDR2 SYGVNS. With 0 bases removed from V and 8 bases from J, the gap between germline ends came to 13 bases. The CDR3 sequence is 14 residues long. CDR3: CASSEYGSLDGYTF. CDR3 DNA: TGTGCCAGCAGTGAATACGGCAGTCTGGACGGCTACACCTTC.

The chain is built from TRBV12-5 and TRBJ2-2; 7 positions match TRBD1. Germline CDR1 and CDR2: LGHNT and FRNRAP. V lost 2 bases, J lost 6 bases, and 12 bases stayed unmatched. This CDR3 is 17 amino acids long. DNA of the CDR3: TGTGCTAGTGGTTTGCCCCCGGATAAGGGGGCGCCCGGGGAGCTGTTTTTT. Translating gives CASGLPPDKGAPGELFF.

In DNA, the CDR3 is TGTGCCAGCAGTATCCGGGACAGGGCCTACACCGGGGAGCTGTTTTTT. Encoded protein: CASSIRDRAYTGELFF. V usage is TRBV6-2 or TRBV6-3 and J usage is TRBJ2-2; 9 nucleotides match TRBD1. V lost 5 bases, J lost 3 bases, and 7 bases stayed unmatched. The CDR3 sequence is 16 residues long. Looked up from germline, CDR1 is MNHEY and CDR2 is SVGEGT.

Remarks on this clone: At one boundary the junction diverges from the germline segment, which might be a read error. The chain is built from TRBV2 and TRBJ1-1; D unclear. Germline values: CDR1 SNHLY, CDR2 FYNNEI. This CDR3 is built from 12 residues. CDR3 protein: CASSEGHTEAFF. The CDR3 bases are TGTGCCAGCAGTGAAGGGCACACCGAAGCTTTCTTT.

The table lists this clone with a few counts. The gene calls are TRBV6-6 and TRBJ2-5, with 10 bases identical to TRBD2. The CDR3 extends over 13 amino acids. The V and J ends lost 6 bases and 2 bases, in that order; junction bases with no gene match: 0. Germline V CDR1 and CDR2: MNHNY, SVGAGI (reference sequence). The chain's CDR3 is CASRLAGQETQYF. The CDR3 bases are TGTGCCAGCAGACTAGCGGGACAAGAGACCCAGTACTTC.

The rearrangement joins TRBV12-5 to TRBJ2-7; 7 positions agree with TRBD1. Germline trimming cut 7 bases from V and 0 bases from J; bases unmatched to any gene: 9. CDR3 length: 15 amino acids. In germline, CDR1 is LGHNT, CDR2 FRNRAP. CDR3 residues: CASAPRGPSSYEQYF. The CDR3 DNA reads TGTGCTAGTGCTCCAAGGGGGCCGAGCTCCTACGAGCAGTACTTC.

The chain is built from TRBV27 and TRBJ2-2; 8 bases line up with TRBD2. V was clipped by 4 bases and J by 7 bases; unmatched bases: 8. This CDR3 spans 15 amino acids. Germline V gene data show CDR1 as MNHEY and CDR2 as SMNVEV (reference sequence). CDR3 amino acids: CASSSGTRGHGELFF. DNA for the CDR3: TGTGCCAGCAGTTCGGGGACTAGGGGCCACGGGGAGCTGTTTTTT.

This chain connects TRBV15 to TRBJ2-7, with 10 positions matching TRBD2. The CDR3 runs 16 residues. The trim removed 1 base at V and 4 bases at J, leaving 7 bases unmatched. Germline CDR1 and CDR2: LNHNV and YYDKDF (reference sequence). CDR3 region: CATSRGGASGSYEQYF. DNA of the CDR3: TGTGCCACCAGCAGAGGAGGTGCTAGCGGGAGTTACGAGCAGTACTTC.

The chain joins TRBV4-3 to TRBJ1-3; D may be TRBD1 (5 bases). V lost 3 bases, J lost 3 bases, and 12 bases lay in between. This CDR3 spans 15 amino acids. CDR1 and CDR2 from the germline V gene are LGHNA and YSLEER. CDR3 residues: CASSQAPGNGNTIYF. CDR3 in DNA: TGCGCCAGCAGCCAGGCCCCAGGGAATGGAAACACCATATATTTT.

The chain combines TRBV29-1 with TRBJ2-2, with TRBD1 matching over 7 bases. Per germline, CDR1 SQVTM and CDR2 ANQGSEA. CDR3 length equals 13 residues. V gave up 7 bases and J gave up 4 bases; unmatched junction bases: 6. DNA for the CDR3: TGCAGCGCCCGGGACAGATCCACCGGGGAGCTGTTTTTT. Residues: CSARDRSTGELFF.

The chain recombines TRBV27 with TRBJ2-7; possibly TRBD1 for D (5 bases). V lost 1 base, J lost 0 bases, and 7 bases lay in between. Per the germline V gene, CDR1 is MNHEY and CDR2 is SMNVEV (reference sequence). CDR3 length equals 14 residues. CDR3 sequence: CASSLFDSSYEQYF. The CDR3 region has the DNA TGTGCCAGCAGTTTATTCGACAGCTCCTACGAGCAGTACTTC.

V gene TRBV4-3 combines with J gene TRBJ2-1; 8 bases align to TRBD1. From germline, CDR1 is LGHNA and CDR2 YSLEER. The CDR3 consists of 15 residues. The junction had 4 bases not matched to a gene; V was cut back by 1 base and J by 5 bases. CDR3 coding DNA: TGCGCCAGCAGCCAAGGGACAGGGATGCACAATGAGCAGTTCTTC. It specifies CASSQGTGMHNEQFF.